This T cell receptor beta chain was sequenced for a study of cytomegalovirus exposure and HLA in healthy donors. Study-level findings and limits: The study found most TCR sequences rare, yet found some public TCRs in many donors. Later analysis demonstrated an association between a missense DCLRE1C variant and TCR beta V- and J-gene trimming. CMV serostatus was the sole immune exposure data available.

Of note for this clone: Its target is not known.

CDR1 SGHRS and CDR2 YFSETQ come from the germline V gene. The CDR3 sequence is 15 residues long. J gave up 2 bases and V 5 bases, and 7 bases lay outside the gene matches. The PCR ran on 60 Vbeta and 13 Jbeta primers. This table comes from immunoSEQ multiplex PCR, and its TCRdb copy is limited to in-frame clones, with some not included. The sample lists around 170,000 clones, around 80% occurring once. The receptor's source is a man aged 40-49 years in good health and CMV-seronegative. The genes are TRBV5-1 and TRBJ1-5, with 7 positions matching TRBD1. Sequencing was done on a sample of PBMCs. The CDR3 protein is CASRTGTDGNQPQHF. The CDR3 DNA reads TGCGCCAGCAGGACAGGGACGGACGGCAATCAGCCCCAGCATTTT.